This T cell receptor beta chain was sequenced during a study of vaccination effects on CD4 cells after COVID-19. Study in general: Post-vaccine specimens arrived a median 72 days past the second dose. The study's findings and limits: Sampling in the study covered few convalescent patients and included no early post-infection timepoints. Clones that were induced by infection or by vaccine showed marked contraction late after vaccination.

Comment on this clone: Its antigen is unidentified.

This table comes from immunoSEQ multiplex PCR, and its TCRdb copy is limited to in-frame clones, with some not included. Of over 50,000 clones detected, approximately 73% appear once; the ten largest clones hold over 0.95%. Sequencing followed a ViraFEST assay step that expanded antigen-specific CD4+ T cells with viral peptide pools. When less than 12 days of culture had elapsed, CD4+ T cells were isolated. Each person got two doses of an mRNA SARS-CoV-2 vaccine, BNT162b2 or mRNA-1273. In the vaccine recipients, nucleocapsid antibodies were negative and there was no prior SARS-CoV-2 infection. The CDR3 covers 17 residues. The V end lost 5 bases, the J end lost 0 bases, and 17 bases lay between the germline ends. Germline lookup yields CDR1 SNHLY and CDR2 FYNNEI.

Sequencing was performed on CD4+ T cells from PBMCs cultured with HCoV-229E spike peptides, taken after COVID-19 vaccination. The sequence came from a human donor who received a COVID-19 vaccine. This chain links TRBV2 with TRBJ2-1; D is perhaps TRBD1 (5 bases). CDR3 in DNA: TGTGCCAGCAGTAGTAGACAGATCGAAAGCTCCTACAATGAGCAGTTCTTC. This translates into CASSSRQIESSYNEQFF.